The rows below give T cell receptor beta chains drawn from one sample of a study of blood T cell repertoires in COVID-19. The data were produced by immunoSEQ multiplex PCR, yet TCRdb's version contains in-frame clones alone and is incomplete. The sample includes 100,000 to 150,000 clones, 70% to 90% of them seen just once. The sequencing sample was made of peripheral blood. Receptor source: a woman of 80 years or more with acute or convalescent COVID-19. Each CDR3 is given with its conserved first and last residue. A D gene is named only where the DNA matches it firmly. Some rows have no size entry. The others give once, few or many, or a class for an expanded clone.

v_gene: TRBV15; abundance: NA; j_gene: TRBJ2-1; d_gene: NA; CDR3aa: CATSRDWRDSTYNEQFF; CDR3nt: TGTGCCACCAGCAGAGATTGGAGGGACTCCACCTACAATGAGCAGTTCTTC
v_gene: TRBV7-2; abundance: NA; j_gene: TRBJ1-3; d_gene: NA; CDR3aa: CASSFSSGIAGNTIYF; CDR3nt: TGTGCCAGCAGCTTTTCTTCGGGGATCGCTGGAAACACCATATATTTT
v_gene: TRBV11-1; abundance: NA; j_gene: TRBJ2-1; d_gene: TRBD1; CDR3aa: CASSILTGGDNEQFF; CDR3nt: TGTGCCAGCAGCATTCTGACAGGGGGGGACAATGAGCAGTTCTTC
v_gene: TRBV5-3; abundance: NA; j_gene: TRBJ1-6; d_gene: NA; CDR3aa: CARSPPKSDSPLHF; CDR3nt: TGTGCCAGAAGCCCCCCGAAGTCGGATTCACCCCTCCACTTT
v_gene: TRBV28; abundance: NA; j_gene: TRBJ1-2; d_gene: NA; CDR3aa: CASSFRYGYTF; CDR3nt: TGTGCCAGCAGTTTCCGTTATGGCTACACCTTC
v_gene: TRBV11-3; abundance: NA; j_gene: TRBJ2-2; d_gene: NA; CDR3aa: CASSLGGTNTGELFF; CDR3nt: TGTGCCAGCAGCTTAGGCGGTACAAACACCGGGGAGCTGTTTTTT
v_gene: TRBV15; abundance: once; j_gene: TRBJ1-4; d_gene: NA; CDR3aa: CATSRPSGEKLFF; CDR3nt: TGTGCCACCAGCAGACCATCAGGGGAAAAACTGTTTTTT
v_gene: TRBV28; abundance: NA; j_gene: TRBJ2-6; d_gene: TRBD2; CDR3aa: CASSLPSGMGANVLTF; CDR3nt: TGTGCCAGCAGTTTACCCAGCGGGATGGGGGCCAACGTCCTGACTTTC
v_gene: TRBV5-1; abundance: NA; j_gene: TRBJ2-5; d_gene: TRBD1; CDR3aa: CASSQSTGLETQYF; CDR3nt: TGCGCCAGCAGCCAATCGACAGGGCTAGAGACCCAGTACTTC
v_gene: TRBV9; abundance: NA; j_gene: TRBJ2-1; d_gene: NA; CDR3aa: CASSSGTREQFF; CDR3nt: TGTGCCAGCAGCTCGGGAACTCGTGAGCAGTTCTTC
v_gene: TRBV3-1/TRBV3-2; abundance: NA; j_gene: TRBJ1-1; d_gene: TRBD1; CDR3aa: CASSLGAGGEAFF; CDR3nt: TGTGCCAGCAGCTTGGGTGCAGGGGGAGAAGCTTTCTTT
v_gene: TRBV7-2; abundance: NA; j_gene: TRBJ1-4; d_gene: TRBD1; CDR3aa: CASSVDRANEKLFF; CDR3nt: TGTGCCAGCAGCGTGGACAGGGCGAATGAAAAACTGTTTTTT
v_gene: TRBV29-1; abundance: few; j_gene: TRBJ1-2; d_gene: TRBD1; CDR3aa: CSVRGGQGIYGYTF; CDR3nt: TGCAGCGTCCGAGGGGGACAGGGGATCTATGGCTACACCTTC
v_gene: TRBV2; abundance: NA; j_gene: TRBJ2-1; d_gene: TRBD2; CDR3aa: CASRWTSGMGDEQFF; CDR3nt: TGTGCCAGCAGATGGACTAGCGGGATGGGGGATGAGCAGTTCTTC
v_gene: TRBV4-1; abundance: NA; j_gene: TRBJ2-1; d_gene: TRBD1; CDR3aa: CASSQGQGAYNEQFF; CDR3nt: TGCGCCAGCAGCCAGGGACAGGGGGCTTACAATGAGCAGTTCTTC
v_gene: TRBV7-2; abundance: NA; j_gene: TRBJ2-7; d_gene: TRBD1; CDR3aa: CASGSTRDRVYEQYF; CDR3nt: TGTGCCAGCGGATCTACTCGGGACAGGGTCTACGAGCAGTACTTC
v_gene: TRBV5-4; abundance: few; j_gene: TRBJ2-1; d_gene: TRBD2; CDR3aa: CASSPYLTSGRGNEQFF; CDR3nt: TGTGCCAGCAGCCCCTACTTGACTAGCGGGAGGGGAAATGAGCAGTTCTTC
v_gene: TRBV7-2; abundance: NA; j_gene: TRBJ1-2; d_gene: TRBD1; CDR3aa: CASTVRTGTYGYTF; CDR3nt: TGTGCCAGCACCGTACGGACAGGGACTTATGGCTACACCTTC
v_gene: TRBV12-5; abundance: NA; j_gene: TRBJ1-2; d_gene: NA; CDR3aa: CASGLGGGPGYTF; CDR3nt: TGTGCTAGTGGTTTGGGCGGGGGCCCCGGCTACACCTTC
v_gene: TRBV7-2; abundance: once; j_gene: TRBJ1-2; d_gene: NA; CDR3aa: CASSAPGGYGYTF; CDR3nt: TGTGCCAGCAGCGCCCCGGGAGGCTATGGCTACACCTTC
v_gene: TRBV25-1; abundance: NA; j_gene: TRBJ1-4; d_gene: NA; CDR3aa: CASRLNEKLFF; CDR3nt: TGTGCCAGCAGACTCAATGAAAAACTGTTTTTT
v_gene: TRBV4-1; abundance: NA; j_gene: TRBJ1-4; d_gene: NA; CDR3aa: CASSQVWGPSEKLFF; CDR3nt: TGCGCCAGCAGCCAAGTCTGGGGGCCGAGTGAAAAACTGTTTTTT
v_gene: TRBV4-3; abundance: NA; j_gene: TRBJ2-7; d_gene: NA; CDR3aa: CASSQVQGREQYF; CDR3nt: TGCGCCAGCAGCCAAGTTCAGGGTAGAGAGCAGTACTTC
v_gene: TRBV10-3; abundance: NA; j_gene: TRBJ2-3; d_gene: TRBD2; CDR3aa: CAISGPSGRRDTQYF; CDR3nt: TGTGCCATCAGTGGGCCTAGCGGGAGGAGAGATACGCAGTATTTT
v_gene: TRBV7-2; abundance: few; j_gene: TRBJ1-2; d_gene: TRBD1; CDR3aa: CASSIWTGEYGYTF; CDR3nt: TGTGCCAGCAGCATTTGGACAGGGGAGTACGGCTACACCTTC
v_gene: TRBV2; abundance: NA; j_gene: TRBJ2-2; d_gene: TRBD2; CDR3aa: CASSVRTSGSGAGELFF; CDR3nt: TGTGCCAGCAGTGTGCGGACTAGCGGGAGTGGGGCCGGGGAGCTGTTTTTT
v_gene: TRBV7-8; abundance: NA; j_gene: TRBJ2-7; d_gene: TRBD1; CDR3aa: CASSLRTGMGYEQYF; CDR3nt: TGTGCCAGCAGCTTAAGGACAGGGATGGGCTACGAGCAGTACTTC